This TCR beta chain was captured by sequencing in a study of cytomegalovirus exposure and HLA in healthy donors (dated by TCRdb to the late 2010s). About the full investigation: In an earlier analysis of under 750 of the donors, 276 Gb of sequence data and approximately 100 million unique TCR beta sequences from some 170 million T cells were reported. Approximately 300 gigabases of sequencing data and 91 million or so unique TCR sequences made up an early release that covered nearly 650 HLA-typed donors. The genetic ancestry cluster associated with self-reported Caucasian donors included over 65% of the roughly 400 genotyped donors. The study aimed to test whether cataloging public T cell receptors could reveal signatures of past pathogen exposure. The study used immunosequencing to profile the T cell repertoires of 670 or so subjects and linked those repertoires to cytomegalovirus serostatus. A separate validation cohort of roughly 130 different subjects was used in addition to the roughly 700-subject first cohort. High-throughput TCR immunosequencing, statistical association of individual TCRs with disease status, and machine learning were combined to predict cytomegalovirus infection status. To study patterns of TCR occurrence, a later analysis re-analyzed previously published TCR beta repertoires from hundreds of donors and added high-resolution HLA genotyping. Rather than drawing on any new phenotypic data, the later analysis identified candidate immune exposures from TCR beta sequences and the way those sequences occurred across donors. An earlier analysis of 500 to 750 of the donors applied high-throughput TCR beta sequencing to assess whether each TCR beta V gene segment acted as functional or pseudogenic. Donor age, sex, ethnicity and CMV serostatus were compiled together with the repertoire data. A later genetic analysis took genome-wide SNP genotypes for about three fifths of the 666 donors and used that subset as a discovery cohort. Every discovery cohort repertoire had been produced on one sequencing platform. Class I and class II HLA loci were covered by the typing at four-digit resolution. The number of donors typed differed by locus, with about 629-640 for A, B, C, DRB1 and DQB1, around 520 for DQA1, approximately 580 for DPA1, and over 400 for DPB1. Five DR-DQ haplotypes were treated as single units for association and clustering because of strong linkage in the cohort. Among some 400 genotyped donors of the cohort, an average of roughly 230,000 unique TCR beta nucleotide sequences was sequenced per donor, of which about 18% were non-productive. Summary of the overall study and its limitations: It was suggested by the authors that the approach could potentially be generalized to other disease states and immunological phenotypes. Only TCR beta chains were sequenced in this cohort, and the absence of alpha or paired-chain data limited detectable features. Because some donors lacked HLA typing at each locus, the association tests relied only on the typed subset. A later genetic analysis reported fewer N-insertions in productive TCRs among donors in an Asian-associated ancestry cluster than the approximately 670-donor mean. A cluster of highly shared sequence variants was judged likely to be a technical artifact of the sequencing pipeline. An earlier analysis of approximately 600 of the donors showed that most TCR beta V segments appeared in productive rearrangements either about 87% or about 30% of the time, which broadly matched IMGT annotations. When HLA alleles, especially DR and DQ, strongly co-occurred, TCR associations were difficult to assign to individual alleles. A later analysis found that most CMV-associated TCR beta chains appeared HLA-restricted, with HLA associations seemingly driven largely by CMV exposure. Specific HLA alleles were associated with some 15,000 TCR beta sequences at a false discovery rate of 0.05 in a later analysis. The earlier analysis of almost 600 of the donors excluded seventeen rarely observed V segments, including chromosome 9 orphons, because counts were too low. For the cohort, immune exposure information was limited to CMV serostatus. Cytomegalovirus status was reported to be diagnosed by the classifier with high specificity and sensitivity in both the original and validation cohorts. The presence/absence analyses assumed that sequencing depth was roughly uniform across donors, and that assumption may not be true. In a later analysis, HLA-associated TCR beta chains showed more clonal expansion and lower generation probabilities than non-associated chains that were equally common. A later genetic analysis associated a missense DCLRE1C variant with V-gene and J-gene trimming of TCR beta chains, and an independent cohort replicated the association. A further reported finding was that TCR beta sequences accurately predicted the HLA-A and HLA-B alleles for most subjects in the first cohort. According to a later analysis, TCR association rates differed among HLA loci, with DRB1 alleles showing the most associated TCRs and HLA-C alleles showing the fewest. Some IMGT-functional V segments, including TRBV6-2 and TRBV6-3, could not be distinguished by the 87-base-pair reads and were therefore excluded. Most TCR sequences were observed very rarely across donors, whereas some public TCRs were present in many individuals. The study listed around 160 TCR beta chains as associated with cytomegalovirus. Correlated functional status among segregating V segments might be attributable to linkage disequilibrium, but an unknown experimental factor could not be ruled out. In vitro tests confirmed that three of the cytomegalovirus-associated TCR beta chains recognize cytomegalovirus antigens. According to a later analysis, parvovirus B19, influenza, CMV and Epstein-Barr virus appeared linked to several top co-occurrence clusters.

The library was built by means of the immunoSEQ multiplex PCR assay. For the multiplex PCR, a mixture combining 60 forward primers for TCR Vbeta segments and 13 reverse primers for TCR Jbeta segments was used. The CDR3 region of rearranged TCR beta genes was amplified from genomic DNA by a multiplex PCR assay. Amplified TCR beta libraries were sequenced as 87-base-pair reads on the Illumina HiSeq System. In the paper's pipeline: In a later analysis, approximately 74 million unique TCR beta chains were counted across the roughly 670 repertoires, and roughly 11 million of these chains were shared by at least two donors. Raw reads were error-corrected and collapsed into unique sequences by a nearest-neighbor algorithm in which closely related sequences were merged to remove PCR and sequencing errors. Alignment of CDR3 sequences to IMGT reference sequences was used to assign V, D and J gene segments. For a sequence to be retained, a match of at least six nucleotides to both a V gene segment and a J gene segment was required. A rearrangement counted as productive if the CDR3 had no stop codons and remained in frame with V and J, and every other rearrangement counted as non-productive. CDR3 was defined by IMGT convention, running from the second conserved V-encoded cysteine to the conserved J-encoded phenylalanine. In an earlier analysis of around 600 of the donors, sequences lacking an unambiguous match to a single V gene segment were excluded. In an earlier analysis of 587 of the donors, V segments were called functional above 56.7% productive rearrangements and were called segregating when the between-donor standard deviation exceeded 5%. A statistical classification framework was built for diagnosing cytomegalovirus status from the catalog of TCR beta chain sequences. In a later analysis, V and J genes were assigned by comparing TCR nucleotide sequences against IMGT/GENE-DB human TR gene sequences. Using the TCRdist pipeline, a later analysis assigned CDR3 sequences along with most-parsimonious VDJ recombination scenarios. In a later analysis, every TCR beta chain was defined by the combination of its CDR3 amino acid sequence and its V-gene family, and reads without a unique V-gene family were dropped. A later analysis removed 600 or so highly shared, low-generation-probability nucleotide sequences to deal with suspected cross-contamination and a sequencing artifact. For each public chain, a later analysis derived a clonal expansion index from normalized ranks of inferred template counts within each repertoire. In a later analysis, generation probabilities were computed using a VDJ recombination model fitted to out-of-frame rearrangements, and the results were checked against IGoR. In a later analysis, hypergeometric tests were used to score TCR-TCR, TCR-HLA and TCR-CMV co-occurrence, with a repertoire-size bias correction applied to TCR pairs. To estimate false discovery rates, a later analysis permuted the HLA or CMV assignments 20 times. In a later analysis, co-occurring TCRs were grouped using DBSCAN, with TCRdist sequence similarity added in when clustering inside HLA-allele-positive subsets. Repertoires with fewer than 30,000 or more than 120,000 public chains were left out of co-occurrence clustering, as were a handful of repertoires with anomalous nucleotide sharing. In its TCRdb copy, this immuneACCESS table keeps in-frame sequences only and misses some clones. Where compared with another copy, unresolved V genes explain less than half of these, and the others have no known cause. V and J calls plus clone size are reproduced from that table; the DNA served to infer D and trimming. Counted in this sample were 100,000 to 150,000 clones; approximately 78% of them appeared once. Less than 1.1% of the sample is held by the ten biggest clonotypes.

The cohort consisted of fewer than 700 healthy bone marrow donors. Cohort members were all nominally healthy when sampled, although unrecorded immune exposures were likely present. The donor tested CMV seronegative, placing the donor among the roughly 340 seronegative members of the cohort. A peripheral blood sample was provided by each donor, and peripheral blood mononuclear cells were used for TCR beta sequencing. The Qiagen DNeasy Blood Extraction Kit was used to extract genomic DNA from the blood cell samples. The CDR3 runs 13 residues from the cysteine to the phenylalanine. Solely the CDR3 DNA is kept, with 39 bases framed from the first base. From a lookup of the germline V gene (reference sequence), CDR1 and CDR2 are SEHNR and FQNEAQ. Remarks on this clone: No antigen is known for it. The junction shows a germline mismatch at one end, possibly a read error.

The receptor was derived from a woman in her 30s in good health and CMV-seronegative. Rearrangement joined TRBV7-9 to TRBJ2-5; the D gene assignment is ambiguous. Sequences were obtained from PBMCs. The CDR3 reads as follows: CSSSLGPLETQYF. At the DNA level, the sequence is TGTTCCAGCAGCTTAGGGCCCCTTGAGACCCAGTACTTC.